This T cell receptor beta chain derives from a study of blood T cell repertoires in COVID-19. Study information: T cells, B-cell-depleted T cells, or PBMCs supplied cDNA or gDNA.

The CDR3 consists of 13 residues. The germline gives CDR1 GTSNPN, CDR2 SVGIG (reference sequence). Trimming took 5 bases from V and 3 from J, leaving 12 bases between them. Assay used: immunoSEQ multiplex PCR; TCRdb lists only in-frame clones, some missing. The table includes about 36,000 clones, 78% detected once. The sequence was collected from a man aged 55-75 years with acute or convalescent COVID-19. V usage is TRBV30 and J usage is TRBJ2-3, with D maybe TRBD1 (5 bases). Sequencing input: peripheral blood. The CDR3 region has the DNA TGTGCCTGGGACAAGGGGTTGACAGATACGCAGTATTTT. Translated, it gives CAWDKGLTDTQYF.